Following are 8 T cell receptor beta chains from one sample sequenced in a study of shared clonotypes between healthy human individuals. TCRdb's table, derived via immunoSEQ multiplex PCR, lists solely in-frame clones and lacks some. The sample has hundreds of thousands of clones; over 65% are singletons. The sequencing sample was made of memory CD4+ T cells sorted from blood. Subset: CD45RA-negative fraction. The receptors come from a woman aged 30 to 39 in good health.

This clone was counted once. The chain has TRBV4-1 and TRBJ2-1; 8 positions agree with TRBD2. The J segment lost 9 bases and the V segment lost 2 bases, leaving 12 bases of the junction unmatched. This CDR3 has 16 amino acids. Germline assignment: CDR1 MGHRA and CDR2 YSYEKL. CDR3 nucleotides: TGCGCCAGCAGCCAACACTTTAGCGGGGCGGGCAGTGAGCAGTTCTTC. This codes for CASSQHFSGAGSEQFF.

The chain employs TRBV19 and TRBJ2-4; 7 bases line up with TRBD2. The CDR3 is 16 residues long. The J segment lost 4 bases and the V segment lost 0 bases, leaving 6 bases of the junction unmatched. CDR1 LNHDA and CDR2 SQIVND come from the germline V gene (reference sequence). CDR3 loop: CASSIDLRREKNIQYF. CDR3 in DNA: TGTGCCAGTAGTATAGATCTCAGGCGGGAGAAAAACATTCAGTACTTC.

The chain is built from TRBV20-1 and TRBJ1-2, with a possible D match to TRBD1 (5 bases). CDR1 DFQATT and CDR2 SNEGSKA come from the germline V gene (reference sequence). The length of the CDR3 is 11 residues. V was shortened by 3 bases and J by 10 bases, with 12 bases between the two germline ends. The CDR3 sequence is CSASPQGYYTF. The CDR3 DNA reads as TGCAGTGCTAGCCCCCAGGGTTACTACACCTTC.

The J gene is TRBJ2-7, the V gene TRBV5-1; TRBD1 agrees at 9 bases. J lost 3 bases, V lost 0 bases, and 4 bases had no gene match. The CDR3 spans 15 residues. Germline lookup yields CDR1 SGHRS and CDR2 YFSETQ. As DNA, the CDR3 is TGCGCCAGCAGCTTGGGACAGGGGGTTTACTACGAGCAGTACTTC. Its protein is CASSLGQGVYYEQYF.

The CDR3 region has the DNA TGTGCCAGCAGTTACTCCACAGGGGCCCAAGAGACCCAGTACTTC. Translated: CASSYSTGAQETQYF. The chain joins TRBV6-5 to TRBJ2-5; 7 bases fit TRBD1. The CDR3 consists of 15 residues. Germline CDR1 MNHEY, CDR2 SVGAGI. The V gene end was trimmed by 0 bases and the J gene end by 1 base; junction bases not matched to a gene: 2.

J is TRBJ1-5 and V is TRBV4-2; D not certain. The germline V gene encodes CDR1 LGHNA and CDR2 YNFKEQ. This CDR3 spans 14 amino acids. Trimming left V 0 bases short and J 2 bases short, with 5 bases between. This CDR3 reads CASSQEAGNQPQHF. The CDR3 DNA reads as TGTGCCAGCAGCCAAGAGGCAGGCAATCAGCCCCAGCATTTT.

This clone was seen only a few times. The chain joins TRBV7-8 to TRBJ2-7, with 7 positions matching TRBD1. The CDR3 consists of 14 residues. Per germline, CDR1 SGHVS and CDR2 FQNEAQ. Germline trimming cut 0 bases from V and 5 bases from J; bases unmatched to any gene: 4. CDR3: CASSLATGSHEQYF. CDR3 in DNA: TGTGCCAGCAGCTTAGCGACAGGGAGCCACGAGCAGTACTTC.

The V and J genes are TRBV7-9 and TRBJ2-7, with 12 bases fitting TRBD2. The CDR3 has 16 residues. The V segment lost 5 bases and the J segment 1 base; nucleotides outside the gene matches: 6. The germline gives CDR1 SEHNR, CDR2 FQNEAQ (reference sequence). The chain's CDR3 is CASSPPGLAGSYEQYF. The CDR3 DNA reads TGTGCCAGCAGCCCACCGGGACTAGCGGGTTCCTACGAGCAGTACTTC.